This T cell receptor (beta chain) stems from a study of monozygotic twins with inflammatory bowel disease (dated by TCRdb to the late 2010s). Background for the entire study: In total, around 30 monozygotic twin pairs made up the full study: 19 Danish pairs, all IBD-discordant, plus nine German pairs, of which four were IBD-concordant and five were IBD-discordant. Within discordant pairs, disease-associated traits were sought mainly by comparing IBD patients with their genetically identical healthy co-twins. Each individual had, on average, about 151 000 unique TCRalpha sequences and 181 000 unique TCRbeta sequences available for analysis.

The CDR3 starts with the cysteine, ends with the phenylalanine, and has 13 residues. No DNA accompanies this entry. CDR1 is given as SQVTM and CDR2 as ANQGSEA, both from the germline V gene. The library was made by 5' RACE. Preparation of each TCR library used around 3.5 ug of total RNA. For each sample, cDNA synthesis with SMARTScribe reverse transcriptase was split into eight separate reactions. During cDNA synthesis, template switching was used to introduce unique molecular identifiers that contained a 6-nucleotide sample barcode. Two nested PCRs of about 16 and 10 cycles amplified the TCRalpha and TCRbeta cDNA, and bead purification followed each PCR. Before amplification, the cDNA was both treated with uracil DNA-glycosylase and purified with the QIAquick PCR purification kit. The second PCR added Illumina TruSeq-compatible adapters along with sample-specific barcodes. TapeStation and Qubit were used to check library quality and concentration, and 5 ng of each library went into the pool. The pooled libraries were sequenced with 2 x 100 bp reads and custom sequencing primers on an Illumina HiSeq2500 single-index Rapid Run. Under the source paper's analysis protocol: PCR and sequencing errors were corrected by UMI-based consensus assembly using MiGEC version 1.2.6. V(D)J alignment, clonotype assembly and CDR3 extraction were performed with MiXCR version 2.1.1. Gene usage, clonotype sharing and MAIT/NKT TCR abundance were normalised by analysing the top 1000, 10 000 and 20 000 clonotypes per sample. After downsampling to 27 000 UMIs, diversity was calculated as the inverse Simpson index using the vegan R package. Statistical testing used paired Mann-Whitney U tests on the discordant twin pairs and applied Benjamini-Hochberg correction for multiple testing. TCRdb reprocessed the raw reads; every CDR3 protein sequence is a single record, and DNA is not supplied. The V and J calls come from TCRdb's annotation, not from the publication. The sample's table lists a count of about 450,000 distinct CDR3 sequences. The ten largest clonotypes hold more than 2% of the sample.

On this clonotype: What this receptor recognizes is not known.

From each donor, a roughly 2.4 ml peripheral blood sample was collected into PAXgene tubes and kept at -80 degrees C. Total RNA was isolated from whole blood with the PAXgene blood miRNA kit on an automated QIAcube, without T cell sorting. Peripheral blood from monozygotic twin pairs who were concordant or discordant for inflammatory bowel disease underwent deep TCRalpha and TCRbeta repertoire profiling using unique molecular barcoding. Smoking habits were recorded for all twin pairs, and individuals were classified as current, former or never smokers. Overall results and qualifications from the work: IBD patients shared fewer clonotypes with other individuals than healthy twins did, most markedly in patients showing signs of disease activity. Repertoire similarity did not differ between concordant and discordant twins, possibly due to limited statistical power. The results gave no support for a single strong signal or clonotype linked to IBD. IBD patients had lower TCRbeta repertoire diversity, measured by the inverse Simpson index, than their healthy co-twins. The analysis was unable to tell apart different T cell subtypes. Because patients received different immunosuppressive treatments, the repertoires may have picked up extra background noise and variability between individuals.

Rearrangement joined TRBV29-1 to TRBJ2-7; TCRdb outputs TRBD1, but without DNA this stays unchecked. Specimen: blood. This receptor was taken from a human donor with ulcerative colitis or Crohn's disease, or a healthy co-twin of an affected twin (not recorded which). The CDR3 amino acid sequence is: CSVSGTGGYEQYF.